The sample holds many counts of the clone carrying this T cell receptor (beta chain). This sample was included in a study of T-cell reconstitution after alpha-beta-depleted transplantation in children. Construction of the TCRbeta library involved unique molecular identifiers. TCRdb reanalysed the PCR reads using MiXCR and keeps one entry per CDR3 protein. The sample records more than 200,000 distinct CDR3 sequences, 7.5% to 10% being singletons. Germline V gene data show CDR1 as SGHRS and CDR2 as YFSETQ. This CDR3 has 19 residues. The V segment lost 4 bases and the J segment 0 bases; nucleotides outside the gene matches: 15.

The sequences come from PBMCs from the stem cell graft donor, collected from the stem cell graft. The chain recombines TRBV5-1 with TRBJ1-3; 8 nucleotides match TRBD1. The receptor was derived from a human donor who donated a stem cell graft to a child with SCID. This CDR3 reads CASSLTSPGTGISGNTIYF. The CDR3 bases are TGCGCCAGCAGCCTAACCTCTCCCGGGACAGGAATCTCTGGAAACACCATATATTTT.